This TCR beta chain came from a study of T-cell memory formation after mild COVID-19. Study-wide results and limits: CD4/CD8 balance characterized clones contracting day 15 to 85, and CD4+ skew characterized later expanders.

The table lists this clonotype with a few counts. Its antigen is undetermined. TCRdb analysed the 5' RACE reads with MiXCR anew, one entry per CDR3 protein. The sample consists of around 450,000 distinct CDR3 sequences, roughly 26% of them appearing once. The V gene's germline CDR1 is SGHTA and CDR2 FQGNSA. V lost 5 bases, J lost 10 bases, and 11 bases stayed unmatched. This CDR3 region has 15 residues. The TCR was taken from an adult woman who had mild COVID-19 (a few samples of this study predate the infection). Cell type and time point are not known. This chain uses TRBV7-2 with TRBJ1-6; 7 bases fit TRBD1. Sequencing was done on a sample of PBMCs or a T cell subset sorted from them (not recorded which). The DNA of the CDR3 is TGTGCCAGCAGCCCGGTCCACAGGGGTGGGTCACCCCTCCACTTT. It is translated as CASSPVHRGGSPLHF.